One sample yielded the 24 T cell receptor beta chains listed below, sequenced in a study of post-analysis software for immune sequencing data (dated by TCRdb to the mid-2010s). Beyond this particular receptor, the publication reports: Patients showed significantly higher frequencies than controls for about five TRBV segments, among them TRBV5-6, TRBV5-1 and TRBV20-1.

For these TCRs, the target antigens are not known. Library prep was done by PCR. TCRdb names Illumina HiSeq 2500 as the instrument used. To reduce PCR and sequencing biases, unique molecular identifiers were incorporated into the TCR beta cDNA libraries. TCRdb ran its own pipeline on the public reads, namely fastp trimming at Q25 and MiXCR clone calling, and kept in-frame beta chains. Entries that share a CDR3 protein sequence are merged under the most common genes and DNA. The sample table holds 700,000 to 900,000 distinct CDR3 sequences, of which roughly 50% were seen once. The top ten clones comprise roughly 5% of the sample. Sequencing input: blood. The receptors originated from a girl aged 5 to 17 with multiple sclerosis.

This sequence joins TRBV7-9 and TRBJ2-7; D tentatively reads TRBD1 or TRBD2 (6 bases each). The germline V and J ends were trimmed by 7 bases and 9 bases, with 28 bases remaining between them. Germline-derived CDR1 and CDR2 are SEHNR and FQNEAQ (reference sequence). This CDR3 comprises 16 residues. CDR3 nucleotides: TGTGCCAGCACCATCGAAAATCGGACAGCACTCGGGGGGCAGTACTTC. Translated: CASTIENRTALGGQYF.

This clonotype has a handful of counts. This sequence joins TRBV24-1 and TRBJ1-2; D gene unclear. Germline V gene sequence: CDR1 KGHDR, CDR2 SFDVKD. The CDR3 totals 14 residues. The V gene lost 2 bases and the J gene lost 7 bases, with 13 bases spanning the gap. The CDR3 coding sequence is TGTGCCACCAGTGATTCCGCAGACCATCGTGGCTACACCTTC. It yields the protein CATSDSADHRGYTF.

V is TRBV7-9 and J is TRBJ1-2; possibly TRBD1 for D (5 bases). Trimming removed 2 bases at V and 2 bases at J, with 24 bases between. The CDR3 is made up of 19 amino acids. Germline V gene data show CDR1 as SEHNR and CDR2 as FQNEAQ (reference sequence). DNA for the CDR3: TGTGCCAGCAGCTTAACGGGCGGGGGGAAGGAGGATAAAAACTATGGCTACACCTTC. Translation gives CASSLTGGGKEDKNYGYTF.

This clonotype has a count of ten or more. CDR3 amino acids: CASSLAAGETDTQYF. DNA of the CDR3: TGTGCCAGCAGCTTAGCGGCGGGAGAGACAGATACGCAGTATTTT. This sequence joins TRBV7-6 and TRBJ2-3, with 7 positions matching TRBD2. Germline values: CDR1 SGHVS, CDR2 FNYEAQ. J lost 3 bases, V lost 0 bases, and 3 bases had no gene match. This CDR3 has 15 residues.

This clonotype was seen a few times. The rearrangement uses TRBV29-1 and TRBJ2-7, with D perhaps matching TRBD1 (6 bases). This CDR3 comprises 12 residues. Trimming stripped 6 bases from V and 2 bases from J, with 11 bases between. Germline V gene sequence: CDR1 SQVTM, CDR2 ANQGSEA. CDR3 region: CSVAGQPYEQYF. The CDR3 nucleotides read TGCAGCGTCGCAGGACAGCCCTACGAGCAGTACTTC.

The chain links TRBV4-2 to TRBJ2-1; TRBD2 agrees at 10 bases. Trimming at V came to 2 bases and at J to 0 bases, leaving 1 base not matched to a gene. The CDR3 is made up of 16 amino acids. Germline-derived CDR1 and CDR2 are LGHNA and YNFKEQ. The CDR3 loop reads CASSQPSGSSYNEQFF. CDR3 nucleotides: TGTGCCAGCAGCCAACCTAGCGGGAGCTCCTACAATGAGCAGTTCTTC.

A single count supports this clonotype. The chain carries TRBV19 and TRBJ1-1; D perhaps matches TRBD1 (5 bases). The ends were cut back, 1 base at V and 4 bases at J, with 13 bases in the middle. Looked up from germline, CDR1 is LNHDA and CDR2 is SQIVND (reference sequence). This CDR3 spans 15 amino acids. The DNA for the CDR3 is TGTGCCAGTAGTATAGTCCAGGGCGGGGGCACTGAAGCTTTCTTT. This translates into CASSIVQGGGTEAFF. The full variable domain, with the rest looked up from reference TRBV19 and TRBJ1-1, is DGGITQSPKYLFRKEGQNVTLSCEQNLNHDAMYWYRQDPGQGLRLIYYSQIVNDFQKGDIAEGYSVSREKKESFPLTVTSAQKNPTAFYLCASSIVQGGGTEAFFGQGTRLTVV.

The rearrangement uses TRBV29-1 and TRBJ2-7; D is perhaps TRBD2 (7 bases). Germline V gene sequence: CDR1 SQVTM, CDR2 ANQGSEA. The CDR3 is 14 residues long. With 4 bases removed from V and 7 bases from J, the gap between germline ends came to 20 bases. The CDR3 here is CSVGRDGGPGEQYF. The CDR3 DNA sequence: TGCAGCGTTGGAAGGGACGGGGGGCCGGGGGAGCAGTACTTC.

This clonotype was seen a handful of times. Its ends do not fully match the called genes, so a read error is possible. CDR3 nucleotides: TGCAGTGCGCGGGGTCGGGCAGCCCAAAACATTCAGTACTTC. This encodes CSARGRAAQNIQYF. The chain uses TRBV20-1 and TRBJ2-4, with D possibly being TRBD2 (6 bases). Germline CDR1 reads DFQATT; CDR2 reads SNEGSKA (reference sequence). The CDR3 sequence is 14 residues long.

This clonotype was counted only a few times. V gene TRBV6-5 combines with J gene TRBJ2-7; 11 nucleotides match TRBD2. The DNA end is a closer match to TRBJ2-1, so the J assignment may be wrong. Germline V gene sequence: CDR1 MNHEY, CDR2 SVGAGI. The CDR3 contains 16 residues. CDR3 residues: CASSYSRLAGRGEQFF. The CDR3 DNA follows: TGTGCCAGCAGTTACTCACGACTAGCGGGACGCGGGGAGCAGTTCTTC.

This clonotype was seen a handful of times. The rearrangement joins TRBV20-1 to TRBJ2-4; no firm D call. The J call may be in error: the DNA end matches TRBJ2-7 better. The CDR3 runs 12 residues. Germline V gene lookup returns CDR1 DFQATT and CDR2 SNEGSKA (reference sequence). CDR3 sequence reads: CSARFPGDEQYF. The CDR3 DNA reads TGCAGTGCTAGATTTCCTGGGGACGAGCAGTACTTC.

This chain connects TRBV12-3 or TRBV12-4 to TRBJ2-1, with TRBD1 identical over 7 bases. The DNA end is more similar to TRBJ2-7, so the J call may be wrong. The CDR3 consists of 15 residues. The CDR3 region is CASSFSTGIVYEQYF. The CDR3 nucleotides are TGTGCCAGCAGTTTTTCGACAGGGATTGTTTACGAGCAGTACTTC.

This clonotype was recorded many times. The junction and the germline gene differ at one end; a read error may be behind it. This chain uses TRBV3-1 with TRBJ2-7; D ambiguous. The germline V gene has CDR1 LGHDT and CDR2 YNNKEL (reference sequence). The CDR3 runs to 12 residues. Here the CDR3 DNA reads TGCGCCAGCAGCCAAGATTTGGACGAGCAGTACTTC. As protein: CASSQDLDEQYF.

This clonotype has only a few counts. The chain has TRBV13 and TRBJ2-5; D perhaps matches TRBD1 (6 bases). The CDR3 length is 15 residues. Per the germline V gene, CDR1 is PRHDT and CDR2 is FYEKMQ (reference sequence). V gave up 5 bases and J gave up 5 bases, with 18 bases separating them. CDR3 protein: CASSTTGMSLETQYF. The DNA for the CDR3 is TGTGCCAGCAGCACCACAGGGATGTCGTTGGAGACCCAGTACTTC.

The rearrangement joins TRBV5-5 to TRBJ2-1; D is perhaps TRBD2 (6 bases). The CDR3 runs 13 residues. V lost 0 bases to trimming and J lost 5 bases, with 6 bases between them. The germline gives CDR1 SGHKS, CDR2 YYEKEE (reference sequence). Here the CDR3 DNA reads TGTGCCAGCAGCTTGGGGGAGGACAATGAGCAGTTCTTC. It codes for CASSLGEDNEQFF.

The chain joins TRBV12-3 or TRBV12-4 to TRBJ2-7, with TRBD2 matching over 10 bases. The CDR3 covers 15 residues. V lost 5 bases to trimming and J lost 2 bases; unmatched junction nucleotides: 6. The CDR3 reads CASSPGLAQAYEQYF. Written as DNA, the CDR3 is TGTGCCAGCAGTCCGGGACTAGCGCAAGCCTACGAGCAGTACTTC.

This chain connects TRBV10-3 to TRBJ2-7; D call uncertain. The germline V and J ends were trimmed by 5 bases and 0 bases, with 14 bases remaining between them. The V gene's germline CDR1 is ENHRY and CDR2 SYGVKD. The CDR3 covers 15 residues. In DNA, the CDR3 is TGTGCCATCAGTCTCGACGCAGGAGCCTCCTACGAGCAGTACTTC. It yields the protein CAISLDAGASYEQYF.

The chain combines TRBV10-2 with TRBJ2-7, with TRBD2 as a possible D gene (6 bases). CDR3 length: 15 residues. The V end lost 8 bases, the J end lost 0 bases, and 17 bases lay between the germline ends. Germline CDR1 and CDR2: WSHSY and SAAADI. CDR3 in amino acids: CASGEGGASSYEQYF. CDR3 nucleotides: TGCGCCAGCGGGGAAGGCGGGGCAAGCTCCTACGAGCAGTACTTC.

The chain is built from TRBV6-6 and TRBJ2-1; 11 bases are a match to TRBD2. J lost 7 bases, V lost 4 bases, and 12 bases had no gene match. Germline V gene lookup returns CDR1 MNHNY and CDR2 SVGAGI (reference sequence). This CDR3 comprises 17 residues. This CDR3 reads CASSWPGLAAHGNEQFF. Here the CDR3 DNA reads TGTGCCAGCAGTTGGCCGGGACTAGCGGCCCACGGGAATGAGCAGTTCTTC.

The CDR3 DNA follows: TGCAGTGCCCCTAGCGGGGTAGCGATCAATGAGCAGTTCTTC. Protein sequence: CSAPSGVAINEQFF. The rearrangement uses TRBV20-1 and TRBJ2-1, with 9 bases that match TRBD2. Unmatched junction bases numbered 9, after V lost 6 bases and J lost 6 bases. The CDR3 runs 14 residues. Germline CDR1 is DFQATT and CDR2 is SNEGSKA (reference sequence).

The rearrangement joins TRBV5-1 to TRBJ1-1; no firm D call. Trimming left V 3 bases short and J 2 bases short, with 14 bases between. Germline values: CDR1 SGHRS, CDR2 YFSETQ. The CDR3 loop spans 15 amino acids. The chain's CDR3 is CASSSRPGSNTEAFF. The CDR3 region has the DNA TGCGCCAGCAGCTCTAGACCCGGGAGTAACACTGAAGCTTTCTTT.

The chain recombines TRBV5-1 with TRBJ2-5; TRBD2 matches 14 bases. The CDR3 contains 16 residues. With V trimmed by 0 bases and J by 6 bases, 4 bases remained unmatched. Germline V gene data show CDR1 as SGHRS and CDR2 as YFSETQ. CDR3 amino acids: CASSLGGLAGEKTQYF. In DNA, the CDR3 is TGCGCCAGCAGCTTGGGGGGACTAGCGGGAGAGAAGACCCAGTACTTC.

This chain links TRBV4-1 with TRBJ1-5, with D perhaps matching TRBD1 (5 bases). The CDR3 loop spans 14 amino acids. CDR1 and CDR2 (germline): MGHRA, YSYEKL. The V end lost 0 bases, the J end lost 7 bases, and 10 bases lay between the germline ends. The DNA of the CDR3 is TGCGCCAGCAGCCAAGAGGGGGGTTACCAGCCCCAGCATTTT. Amino acids: CASSQEGGYQPQHF.

This clonotype was counted a few times. The rearrangement uses TRBV4-1 and TRBJ2-7; D might be TRBD2 (6 bases). The V gene lost 1 base and the J gene lost 1 base, with 11 bases spanning the gap. CDR1 and CDR2 from the germline V gene are MGHRA and YSYEKL. This CDR3 comprises 15 residues. The chain's CDR3 is CASSQGASASYEQYF. The CDR3 DNA follows: TGCGCCAGCAGCCAAGGGGCTAGCGCATCCTACGAGCAGTACTTC.